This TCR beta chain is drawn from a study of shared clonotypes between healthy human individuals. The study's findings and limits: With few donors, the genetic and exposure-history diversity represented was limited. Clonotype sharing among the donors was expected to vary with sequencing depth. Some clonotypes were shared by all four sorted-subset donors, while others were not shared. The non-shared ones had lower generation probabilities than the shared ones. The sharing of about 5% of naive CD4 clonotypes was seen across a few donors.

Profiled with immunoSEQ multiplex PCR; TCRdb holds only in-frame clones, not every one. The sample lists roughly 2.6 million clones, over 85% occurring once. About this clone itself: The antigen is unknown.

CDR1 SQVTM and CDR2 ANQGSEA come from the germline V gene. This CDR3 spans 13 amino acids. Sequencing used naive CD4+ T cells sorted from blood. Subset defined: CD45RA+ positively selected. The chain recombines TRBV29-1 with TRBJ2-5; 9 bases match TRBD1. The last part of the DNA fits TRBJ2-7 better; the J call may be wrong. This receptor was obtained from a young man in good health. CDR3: CSAPGQGGHEQYF. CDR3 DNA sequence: TGCAGCGCTCCGGGACAGGGTGGCCACGAGCAGTACTTC.